Listed here are 5 T cell receptor beta chains from one sample, sequenced in a study of shared clonotypes between healthy human individuals. Libraries were prepared by immunoSEQ multiplex PCR; TCRdb keeps only in-frame clonotypes and omits some of them. The repertoire holds about 480,000 clones, with 75% to 85% as singletons. Sequences were obtained from PBMCs. These receptors were obtained from a woman in her forties in good health. Some clones in this sample may be carry-over from other donors' samples.

The genes are TRBV9 and TRBJ2-7; 9 bases map to TRBD1. Per germline, CDR1 SGDLS and CDR2 YYNGEE. The CDR3 covers 15 residues. V shed 3 bases and J 4 bases; nucleotides not matched to a gene: 8. The CDR3 protein is CASSGPGTGRYEQYF. CDR3 DNA: TGTGCCAGCAGCGGGCCCGGGACAGGGCGTTACGAGCAGTACTTC.

The chain couples TRBV29-1 to TRBJ2-7; TRBD2 matches 10 bases. The junction had 10 bases not matched to a gene; V was cut back by 4 bases and J by 7 bases. The CDR3 extends over 14 amino acids. Germline loops: CDR1 SQVTM, CDR2 ANQGSEA. DNA of the CDR3: TGCAGCGTTGTCCCGGCTAGCGGGAGTCATGAGCAGTACTTC. This codes for CSVVPASGSHEQYF.

The V and J genes are TRBV7-2 and TRBJ2-5, with 9 nucleotides matching TRBD2. The J call may be incorrect, as the DNA end agrees better with TRBJ2-7. The length of the CDR3 is 15 residues. CDR1 SGHTA and CDR2 FQGNSA come from the germline V gene. The CDR3, as DNA: TGTGCCAGCAGCTGGTCCGGGACTAGCAACCACGAGCAGTACTTC. Protein product: CASSWSGTSNHEQYF.

This clone came up once. The V gene is TRBV29-1, the J gene TRBJ2-7; 11 bases are a match to TRBD2. V was clipped by 7 bases and J by 7 bases; unmatched bases: 12. CDR3 length: 14 amino acids. Germline V gene sequence: CDR1 SQVTM, CDR2 ANQGSEA. CDR3 bases: TGCAGCGCCATTAGACTAGCGGGAAGGGGGGAGCAGTACTTC. Residues: CSAIRLAGRGEQYF.

The J gene is TRBJ2-4, the V gene TRBV30; D is possibly TRBD1 (5 bases). Looked up from germline, CDR1 is GTSNPN and CDR2 is SVGIG (reference sequence). CDR3 length: 15 residues. Trimming took 3 bases from V and 3 from J, leaving 15 bases between them. CDR3 DNA: TGTGCCTGGAGGCCCAGGCTCGGACACAAAAACATTCAGTACTTC. It specifies CAWRPRLGHKNIQYF.